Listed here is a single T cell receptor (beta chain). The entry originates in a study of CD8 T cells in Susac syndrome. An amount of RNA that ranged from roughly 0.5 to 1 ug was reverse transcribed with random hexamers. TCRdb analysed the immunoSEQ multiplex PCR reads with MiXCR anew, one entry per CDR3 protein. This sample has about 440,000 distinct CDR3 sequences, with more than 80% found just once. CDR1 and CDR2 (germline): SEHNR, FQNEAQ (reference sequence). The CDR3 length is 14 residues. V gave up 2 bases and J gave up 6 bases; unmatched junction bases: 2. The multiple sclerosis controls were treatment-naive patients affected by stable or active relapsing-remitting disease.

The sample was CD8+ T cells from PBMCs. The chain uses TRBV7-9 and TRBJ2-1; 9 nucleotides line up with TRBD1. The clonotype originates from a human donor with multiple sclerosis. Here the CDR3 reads CASSLRQGGNEQFF. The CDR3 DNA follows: TGTGCCAGCAGCTTACGACAGGGGGGCAATGAGCAGTTCTTC.